Only a few counts were recorded for the clone carrying this T cell receptor beta chain. The antigen remains unidentified. TCRdb itself ran the 5' RACE reads through MiXCR, one entry per CDR3 protein. The sample carries roughly 260,000 distinct CDR3 sequences, 10% to 15% recorded once. The CDR3 contains 14 residues. V gave up 3 bases and J gave up 3 bases; unmatched junction bases: 4. CDR1 and CDR2 (germline): SGHVS, FQNEAQ. The data were taken from a study of T cells after yellow fever vaccination. General study findings and limits: Subsequent booster samples again held most clones from primary vaccination (96% CD4, 85% to 90% CD8). Researchers cautioned that FACS-sorted repertoires could harbor abundant clonotypes contaminating from the bulk population.

The source was CD4+ T cells sorted from PBMCs, collected 45 days after the yellow fever booster vaccination. The receptor's source is a man aged 25 to 40 who received the YFV17D yellow fever vaccine. This chain links TRBV7-8 with TRBJ1-1; 7 nucleotides agree with TRBD1. The CDR3 DNA reads TGTGCCAGCAGCTTTCAGGGGGGGTACACTGAAGCTTTCTTT. This translates into CASSFQGGYTEAFF. Complete variable domain (other parts from reference TRBV7-8 and TRBJ1-1): GAGVSQSPRYKVAKRGQDVALRCDPISGHVSLFWYQQALGQGPEFLTYFQNEAQLDKSGLPSDRFFAERPEGSVSTLKIQRTQQEDSAVYLCASSFQGGYTEAFFGQGTRLTVV.